The 28 T cell receptor beta chains listed next were all sequenced from one sample in a study of Ad26.COV2.S vaccination and SARS-CoV-2 variants (dated by TCRdb to the early 2020s). The treatment or condition label, read with the paper, signifies: around 19 received Ad26.COV2.S at low or high dose, single or two shots; about 5 received placebo; per-sample allocation not given. For vaccine and placebo recipients, the sequenced repertoires came from samples collected on day 63 after the first injection. Library creation used the immunoSEQ multiplex PCR assay. TCRdb mirrors the immuneACCESS table, restricted to in-frame sequences. Some clones are absent from its copies; in checked studies, under half trace to an unresolved V gene, and the reason for the others is unknown. This sample holds 400,000 or so clones; roughly nine tenths were observed only once. The ten largest clonotypes hold approximately 3.7% of the sample.

The specimen comprised peripheral blood, sampled in a trial of Ad26.COV2.S vaccine versus placebo. Receptors originate from a person between 18 and 65 years old who received the Ad26.COV2.S COVID-19 vaccine or a placebo.

The V and J genes are TRBV6-6 and TRBJ1-3; no clear D gene. V was cut by 6 bases and J by 0 bases, with 3 bases left in between. The CDR3 sequence is 12 residues long. Germline CDR1 is MNHNY and CDR2 is SVGAGI (reference sequence). Here the CDR3 DNA reads TGTGCCAGCAGGGACTCTGGAAACACCATATATTTT. It translates to CASRDSGNTIYF.

This clone was counted once. In DNA form, the CDR3 reads TGTGCCATCAGTGACCCTAAACAGGGGAACACCATATATTTT. Its protein is CAISDPKQGNTIYF. This chain links TRBV10-3 with TRBJ1-3; 7 bases fit TRBD1. The CDR3 contains 14 residues. Germline assignment: CDR1 ENHRY and CDR2 SYGVKD. V lost 3 bases and J lost 7; bases outside the gene matches: 6.

This clone was counted a few times. The rearrangement links TRBV5-8 to TRBJ1-3; no clear D gene. The CDR3 has 11 amino acids. From germline, CDR1 is SGHTS and CDR2 YDEGEE. The V gene lost 2 bases and the J gene lost 4 bases, with 1 base spanning the gap. CDR3: CASSFGNTIYF. The CDR3 DNA reads as TGTGCCAGCAGCTTCGGAAACACCATATATTTT.

The chain joins TRBV6-4 to TRBJ1-6; 8 bases are a match to TRBD1. After removal of 2 bases from V and 7 bases from J, the junction contained 4 bases not matched to a gene. Germline V CDR1 and CDR2: MRHNA, SNTAGT. The CDR3 totals 15 residues. Here the CDR3 DNA reads TGTGCCAGCAGTGACGGACAGGGAGCCAATTCACCCCTCCACTTT. Protein: CASSDGQGANSPLHF.

The chain couples TRBV3-1 (or the pseudogene TRBV3-2) to TRBJ2-7; D is ambiguous. CDR3 length: 15 amino acids. The germline CDR1 and CDR2 sequences are LGHDT and YNNKEL (reference sequence). Trimming stripped 0 bases from V and 7 bases from J, with 16 bases between. The CDR3 spells CASSQDTPSIMEQYF. The CDR3, as DNA: TGTGCCAGCAGCCAAGATACCCCCAGTATTATGGAGCAGTACTTC.

The chain joins TRBV7-2 to TRBJ2-7; TRBD1 agrees at 7 bases. J gave up 0 bases and V 5 bases, and 4 bases lay outside the gene matches. CDR3 size: 14 residues. The germline V gene has CDR1 SGHTA and CDR2 FQGNSA. Here the CDR3 reads CASSARQGSYEQYF. The CDR3 region has the DNA TGTGCCAGCAGCGCGCGACAGGGCTCCTACGAGCAGTACTTC.

V is TRBV3-1 (or the pseudogene TRBV3-2) and J is TRBJ1-6, with 10 bases fitting TRBD1. V lost 2 bases to trimming and J lost 7 bases; unmatched junction nucleotides: 5. The CDR3 sequence is 16 residues long. Germline CDR1 and CDR2: LGHDT and YNNKEL (reference sequence). The CDR3 protein is CASSQRRDRGNSPLHF. CDR3 DNA sequence: TGTGCCAGCAGCCAACGCCGGGACAGGGGCAATTCACCCCTCCACTTT.

The chain links TRBV4-3 to TRBJ1-4; D unclear. Trimming pared 0 bases from V and 13 bases from J, leaving 15 bases between. The germline V gene encodes CDR1 LGHNA and CDR2 YSLEER. This CDR3 comprises 14 residues. CDR3: CASSQEVSPIGLFF. CDR3 DNA sequence: TGCGCCAGCAGCCAAGAAGTCAGCCCGATAGGACTGTTTTTT.

The rearrangement links TRBV7-9 to TRBJ2-1, with a tentative D call TRBD1 (6 bases). V was cut by 3 bases and J by 5 bases, with 17 bases left in between. Germline V lookup: CDR1 SEHNR, CDR2 FQNEAQ (reference sequence). The CDR3 extends over 16 amino acids. Written as DNA, the CDR3 is TGTGCCAGCAGCTTCACAGGGTTAGAATGGGACAATGAGCAGTTCTTC. Translating gives CASSFTGLEWDNEQFF.

The table lists this clone with a count of one. J is TRBJ1-2 and V is TRBV11-2; 10 nucleotides match TRBD1. Germline-derived CDR1 and CDR2 are SGHAT and FQNNGV. With 5 bases clipped from V and 4 bases from J, the junction kept 7 bases outside the gene matches. The CDR3 totals 15 residues. In DNA, the CDR3 is TGTGCCAGCAGCCCGTTGACAGGGGGCATCTATGGCTACACCTTC. Its protein is CASSPLTGGIYGYTF. Full variable domain (remainder filled in from reference TRBV11-2 and TRBJ1-2): EAGVAQSPRYKIIEKRQSVAFWCNPISGHATLYWYQQILGQGPKLLIQFQNNGVVDDSQLPKDRFSAERLKGVDSTLKIQPAKLEDSAVYLCASSPLTGGIYGYTFGSGTRLTVV.

The chain uses TRBV7-6 and TRBJ2-2; TRBD2 agrees at 7 bases. CDR1 is SGHVS, CDR2 FNYEAQ, per germline. The CDR3 covers 16 residues. V lost 6 bases, J lost 4 bases, and 11 bases stayed unmatched. The DNA of the CDR3 is TGTGCCAGCAGACTGGGAGGGCCGGGTTTCACCGGGGAGCTGTTTTTT. It specifies CASRLGGPGFTGELFF.

V usage is TRBV27 and J usage is TRBJ1-2; D perhaps matches TRBD1 (6 bases). The CDR3 is 13 residues long. The germline gives CDR1 MNHEY, CDR2 SMNVEV (reference sequence). The V end lost 5 bases, the J end lost 6 bases, and 13 bases lay between the germline ends. In DNA form, the CDR3 reads TGTGCCAGCAGTATGGGGGGCCTCAATGGCTACACCTTC. Protein: CASSMGGLNGYTF.

This chain connects TRBV24-1 to TRBJ1-5, with TRBD1 matching over 9 bases. Germline V gene data show CDR1 as KGHDR and CDR2 as SFDVKD. V lost 5 bases, J lost 2 bases, and 3 bases stayed unmatched. This CDR3 has 15 amino acids. The DNA of the CDR3 is TGTGCCACCAGTGTGAGACAGGGGGGCAATCAGCCCCAGCATTTT. The encoded protein is CATSVRQGGNQPQHF.

CDR3 in DNA: TGTGCCAGCAGCTTAGCGAGTCGGGTATCTGGAAACACCATATATTTT. Its translation: CASSLASRVSGNTIYF. This rearrangement joins TRBV7-2 to TRBJ1-3; no firm D call. The CDR3 contains 16 residues. V was shortened by 0 bases and J by 1 base, with 10 bases between the two germline ends. Germline CDR1 SGHTA, CDR2 FQGNSA.

Concerning this clone itself: This CDR3 is also generated by other DNA sequences in the sample. DNA of the CDR3: TGTGCCAGCAGCCCCCAGGGGCCGGGAAACACCATATATTTT. It yields the protein CASSPQGPGNTIYF. The chain employs TRBV3-1 (or the pseudogene TRBV3-2) and TRBJ1-3; tentative D call: TRBD1 (6 bases). This CDR3 has 14 amino acids. Germline V gene data show CDR1 as LGHDT and CDR2 as YNNKEL (reference sequence). V lost 4 bases to trimming and J lost 4 bases, with 11 bases between them.

The sample holds one count of this clone. The chain recombines TRBV11-1 with TRBJ2-7; 7 bases agree with TRBD1. Germline CDR1 reads SGHAT; CDR2 reads FQDESV (reference sequence). The junction had 6 bases not matched to a gene; V was cut back by 1 base and J by 0 bases. This CDR3 region has 16 residues. CDR3 DNA: TGTGCCAGCAGCTTAGGAAGGGACAGAATCTCCTACGAGCAGTACTTC. Residues: CASSLGRDRISYEQYF. The whole variable domain, filled in from reference TRBV11-1 and TRBJ2-7, reads EAEVAQSPRYKITEKSQAVAFWCDPISGHATLYWYRQILGQGPELLVQFQDESVVDDSQLPKDRFSAERLKGVDSTLKIQPAELGDSAMYLCASSLGRDRISYEQYFGPGTRLTVT.

This clone was counted a few times. This rearrangement joins TRBV7-9 to TRBJ2-7; 9 nucleotides match TRBD1. The V gene end was trimmed by 3 bases and the J gene end by 3 bases; junction bases not matched to a gene: 6. Germline assignment: CDR1 SEHNR and CDR2 FQNEAQ (reference sequence). The CDR3 totals 15 residues. The CDR3 is CASSFGDRVIYEQYF. The CDR3 bases are TGTGCCAGCAGCTTTGGGGACAGGGTTATCTACGAGCAGTACTTC.

The genes are TRBV6-4 and TRBJ1-1, with TRBD1 matching 8 bases. J lost 0 bases, V lost 5 bases, and 8 bases had no gene match. The CDR3 covers 16 residues. The germline V gene encodes CDR1 MRHNA and CDR2 SNTAGT. The CDR3 region has the DNA TGTGCCAGCAGTCCTTCGACAGGGGACCTGAACACTGAAGCTTTCTTT. This encodes CASSPSTGDLNTEAFF.

This chain uses TRBV11-3 with TRBJ1-1; the match to TRBD1 covers 11 bases. After removal of 4 bases from V and 3 bases from J, the junction contained 4 bases not matched to a gene. Germline V gives CDR1 SGHNT, CDR2 YENEEA. The CDR3 sequence is 15 residues long. CDR3 region: CASSSGTGGDTEAFF. The CDR3 nucleotides read TGTGCCAGCAGCTCAGGGACAGGGGGGGACACTGAAGCTTTCTTT.

This clone was counted between two and nine times. The chain carries TRBV3-1 (or the pseudogene TRBV3-2) and TRBJ1-3; 8 bases align to TRBD1. This CDR3 has 17 residues. V dropped 3 bases and J dropped 4; count of bases not matched to a gene: 11. The germline gives CDR1 LGHDT, CDR2 YNNKEL (reference sequence). The CDR3, as DNA: TGTGCCAGCAGCCATGAAGGTATTGGGACAGGCGGAAACACCATATATTTT. Its protein product is CASSHEGIGTGGNTIYF.

The V and J genes are TRBV19 and TRBJ1-6; D not resolved. CDR1 LNHDA and CDR2 SQIVND come from the germline V gene (reference sequence). V was trimmed by 6 bases and J by 10 bases, leaving 13 bases between them. The CDR3 sequence is 13 residues long. CDR3 DNA sequence: TGTGCCAGTAGAGGAGGCTTTAGATCACCCCTCCACTTT. Encoded protein: CASRGGFRSPLHF. Full variable domain (missing parts from reference TRBV19 and TRBJ1-6): DGGITQSPKYLFRKEGQNVTLSCEQNLNHDAMYWYRQDPGQGLRLIYYSQIVNDFQKGDIAEGYSVSREKKESFPLTVTSAQKNPTAFYLCASRGGFRSPLHFGNGTRLTVT.

This chain uses TRBV5-6 with TRBJ1-6, with D hard to call. Germline V gene data show CDR1 as SGHDT and CDR2 as YYEEEE. V gave up 6 bases and J gave up 8 bases, with 15 bases separating them. The CDR3 sequence is 14 residues long. CDR3 protein: CASTFRALDSPLHF. In nucleotides, the CDR3 is TGTGCCAGCACCTTTCGAGCACTCGATTCACCCCTCCACTTT.

The gene calls are TRBV7-2 and TRBJ2-7; TRBD1 matches at 8 bases. The germline CDR1 and CDR2 sequences are SGHTA and FQGNSA. V lost 5 bases and J lost 2; bases outside the gene matches: 5. This CDR3 has 14 residues. CDR3 bases: TGTGCCAGCAGCCCAGACAGGGGCACCTACGAGCAGTACTTC. Its protein is CASSPDRGTYEQYF.

The rearrangement links TRBV10-3 to TRBJ2-1; 7 nucleotides align to TRBD1. This CDR3 contains 13 residues. Looked up from germline, CDR1 is ENHRY and CDR2 is SYGVKD. J lost 3 bases, V lost 10 bases, and 6 bases had no gene match. CDR3 nucleotides: TGTGCCACCGCCCGGGACAGCTACAATGAGCAGTTCTTC. Its protein is CATARDSYNEQFF.

V and J are TRBV3-1 (or the pseudogene TRBV3-2) and TRBJ2-1; 8 bases line up with TRBD2. The length of the CDR3 is 15 residues. J was trimmed by 3 bases and V by 0 bases; bases with no gene match: 1. Germline CDR1 reads LGHDT; CDR2 reads YNNKEL (reference sequence). The CDR3 DNA is TGTGCCAGCAGCCAAGAGCGGGGGGACTACAATGAGCAGTTCTTC. The encoded protein is CASSQERGDYNEQFF.

The DNA of the CDR3 is TGTGCCAGCAGCTTAGAGGTTTACGGGGAGCTGTTTTTT. Its protein is CASSLEVYGELFF. This rearrangement joins TRBV7-2 to TRBJ2-2; no firm D call. Germline lookup yields CDR1 SGHTA and CDR2 FQGNSA. Trimming cost V 1 base and J 7 bases, with 7 bases left between them. This CDR3 comprises 13 residues.

The chain employs TRBV20-1 and TRBJ2-3, with TRBD2 identical over 10 bases. CDR3 length: 15 residues. Germline trimming cut 3 bases from V and 3 bases from J; bases unmatched to any gene: 6. Germline V gene sequence: CDR1 DFQATT, CDR2 SNEGSKA (reference sequence). CDR3: CSASPSGGATDTQYF. CDR3 coding DNA: TGCAGTGCTAGTCCCAGCGGGGGGGCGACAGATACGCAGTATTTT.

This clone was found once. The gene calls are TRBV15 and TRBJ2-1; D ambiguous. This CDR3 is 14 amino acids long. V shed 5 bases and J shed 7 bases, with 15 bases lying between them. Germline CDR1 is LNHNV and CDR2 is YYDKDF (reference sequence). The CDR3 DNA is TGTGCCACCAGCTTCCGGACGCCCTGGAATGAGCAGTTCTTC. This encodes CATSFRTPWNEQFF.